This T cell receptor beta chain was retrieved from a study of beta chain features in type 1 diabetes. Study results and caveats: Across patients, naive, central memory and Treg TCRB repertoires exhibited apparently greater similarity than was observed across healthy donors. Lower insertion and higher deletion counts appeared at VDJ junctions in type 1 diabetes patients. Within each of all four CD4+ subsets, Type 1 diabetes patients had TCRB CDR3s that were moderately but significantly shorter.

Sorting based on CD45RO/CCR7/CD25/CD127/CD95/CD27 separated CD4+ naive, central memory, regulatory and stem cell-like memory cells. Comments on this clone: Its cognate antigen is unknown.

Every isolated RNA sample was fully reverse transcribed, so sequencing captured expressed TCRB transcripts. Only in-frame clones appear in the TCRdb table, and some are missing; sequencing was by immunoSEQ multiplex PCR. The sample has about 150,000 clones; 8% to 13% are singletons. CDR3 size: 12 residues. Germline loops: CDR1 SGHRS, CDR2 YFSETQ. Between the trimmed V and J ends, which lost 3 bases and 2 bases, there was a span of 5 bases. This receptor was taken from a man younger than 35 in good health. Sequenced: naive CD4+ T cells from blood. V gene TRBV5-1 combines with J gene TRBJ1-2; unclear D gene. The CDR3 is CASSYENYGYTF. For the CDR3, the DNA is TGCGCCAGCAGCTACGAGAACTATGGCTACACCTTC. The variable domain in full, completed from reference TRBV5-1 and TRBJ1-2, reads KAGVTQTPRYLIKTRGQQVTLSCSPISGHRSVSWYQQTPGQGLQFLFEYFSETQRNKGNFPGRFSGRQFSNSRSEMNVSTLELGDSALYLCASSYENYGYTFGSGTRLTVV.